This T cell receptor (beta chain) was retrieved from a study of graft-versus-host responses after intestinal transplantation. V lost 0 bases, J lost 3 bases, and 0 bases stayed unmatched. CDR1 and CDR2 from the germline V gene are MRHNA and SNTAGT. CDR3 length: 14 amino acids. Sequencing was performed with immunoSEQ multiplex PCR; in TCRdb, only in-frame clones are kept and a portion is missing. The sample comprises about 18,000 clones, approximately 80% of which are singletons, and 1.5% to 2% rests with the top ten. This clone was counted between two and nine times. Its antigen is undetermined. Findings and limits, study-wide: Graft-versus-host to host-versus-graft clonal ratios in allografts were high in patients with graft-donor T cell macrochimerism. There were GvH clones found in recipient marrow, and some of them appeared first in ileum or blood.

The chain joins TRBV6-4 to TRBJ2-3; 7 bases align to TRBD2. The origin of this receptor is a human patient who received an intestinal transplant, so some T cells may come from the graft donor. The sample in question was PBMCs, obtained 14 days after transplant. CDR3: CASSDSRETDTQYF. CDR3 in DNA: TGTGCCAGCAGTGACTCGCGGGAGACAGATACGCAGTATTTT.